A single sample gave rise to the 9 T cell receptor beta chains below, sequenced in a study of blood T cell repertoires in COVID-19. The data were produced by immunoSEQ multiplex PCR, yet TCRdb's version contains in-frame clones alone and is incomplete. Here the sample spans some 200,000 clones, approximately 80% being singletons. Sequenced material: peripheral blood. These receptor sequences come from a woman between 35 and 50 years old who had recovered from COVID-19.

This chain links TRBV5-6 with TRBJ2-7; possible D gene TRBD1, 6 bases. This CDR3 is 13 amino acids long. Germline lookup yields CDR1 SGHDT and CDR2 YYEEEE. Between the trimmed V and J ends, which lost 4 bases and 2 bases, there was a span of 10 bases. CDR3 coding DNA: TGTGCCAGCAGCGGTCCAGGGGCCTACGAGCAGTACTTC. This translates into CASSGPGAYEQYF.

This clone was counted only a few times. The chain joins TRBV25-1 to TRBJ1-2; tentatively, D is TRBD1 (6 bases). Deletions cut 3 bases from V and 6 bases from J, with 11 bases between. The CDR3 runs 13 residues. Germline values: CDR1 MGHDK, CDR2 SYGVNS. The CDR3 sequence: CASSDWTDDGYTF. The CDR3 DNA reads TGTGCCAGCAGTGATTGGACAGACGATGGCTACACCTTC.

Note on this clone: The same CDR3 is also encoded by other DNA sequences in this sample. The chain combines TRBV12-3 or TRBV12-4 with TRBJ1-2; 8 positions match TRBD1. V lost 6 bases and J lost 5; bases outside the gene matches: 5. The CDR3 totals 13 residues. CDR3 sequence reads: CASSRTGNYGYTF. The CDR3 nucleotides are TGTGCCAGCAGCCGGACAGGGAATTATGGCTACACCTTC.

V gene TRBV4-2 combines with J gene TRBJ1-6; tentatively, D is TRBD1 (6 bases). The CDR3 has 18 residues. From germline, CDR1 is LGHNA and CDR2 YNFKEQ. V was pared by 0 bases and J by 8 bases, with 20 bases between. The CDR3 DNA sequence: TGTGCCAGCAGCCAAGATGGTTCGTGGACAGCTGACGATTCACCCCTCCACTTT. Translated: CASSQDGSWTADDSPLHF.

The gene calls are TRBV3-1 (or the pseudogene TRBV3-2) and TRBJ2-1; 7 bases are a match to TRBD1. Looked up from germline, CDR1 is LGHDT and CDR2 is YNNKEL (reference sequence). The ends lost 5 bases at V and 0 bases at J; junction bases unmatched: 10. The CDR3 contains 17 residues. CDR3 sequence reads: CASSDETGFRSYNEQFF. The CDR3 DNA reads as TGTGCCAGCAGCGACGAGACAGGGTTTCGCTCCTACAATGAGCAGTTCTTC.

V gene TRBV7-9 combines with J gene TRBJ1-1; 8 nucleotides align to TRBD1. The CDR3 spans 14 residues. J was trimmed by 6 bases and V by 2 bases; bases with no gene match: 5. Per the germline V gene, CDR1 is SEHNR and CDR2 is FQNEAQ (reference sequence). The CDR3, as DNA: TGTGCCAGCAGCTTACAGGGGGCGAGGGCTGAAGCTTTCTTT. This encodes CASSLQGARAEAFF.

The chain has TRBV6-5 and TRBJ2-2; the match to TRBD2 covers 7 bases. With 7 bases clipped from V and 8 bases from J, the junction kept 10 bases outside the gene matches. The CDR3 length is 14 residues. The germline V gene encodes CDR1 MNHEY and CDR2 SVGAGI. The CDR3 region has the DNA TGTGCCAGCACCCTAAACGGGGGGACGGGGGAGCTGTTTTTT. This codes for CASTLNGGTGELFF.

This chain joins TRBV10-3 and TRBJ2-2; TRBD2 agrees at 8 bases. The CDR3 loop spans 16 amino acids. Trimming cost V 6 bases and J 7 bases; bases outside gene matches: 13. Germline V gives CDR1 ENHRY, CDR2 SYGVKD. The CDR3 loop reads CAIRSSAGGDVGELFF. In DNA, the CDR3 is TGTGCCATCAGATCCTCGGCGGGGGGCGATGTCGGGGAGCTGTTTTTT.

The chain recombines TRBV12-3 or TRBV12-4 with TRBJ1-1; TRBD1 agrees at 8 bases. CDR3 length equals 12 residues. The ends lost 4 bases at V and 10 bases at J; junction bases unmatched: 5. DNA for the CDR3: TGTGCCAGCAGTTCTCTCGACAGGGGAGCTTTCTTT. Translated, it gives CASSSLDRGAFF.